A single sample is the source of the 25 T cell receptor beta chains below, sequenced in a study of Graves' ophthalmopathy and Graves' hyperthyroidism. RNA transcripts served as template for amplifying TCR beta CDR3 sequences. HTBI-primed RT-PCR formed the first round, and a multiplex PCR formed the second. One entry per CDR3 protein, called by TCRdb with MiXCR from the multiplex PCR reads. Altogether 340,000 or so distinct CDR3 sequences are present, about a sixth being singletons, with the ten largest covering 9% to 15%. The specimen sequenced was peripheral blood. Receptor source: an adult man with Graves' ophthalmopathy.

This clonotype was counted many times. This chain links TRBV7-8 with TRBJ2-2; tentatively, D is TRBD2 (5 bases). Germline V gives CDR1 SGHVS, CDR2 FQNEAQ. The CDR3 loop spans 13 amino acids. V lost 5 bases, J lost 5 bases, and 9 bases lay in between. The CDR3 DNA reads TGTGCCAGCAGCCTGTGGACTACCGGGGAGCTGTTTTTT. It encodes CASSLWTTGELFF.

A remark on this clonotype: With a much larger clone just one base away, this may be a read error. This rearrangement joins TRBV2 to TRBJ1-1, with a tentative D call TRBD1 (5 bases). Trimming took off 2 bases at V and 12 bases at J, with 19 bases between the two ends. This CDR3 has 14 residues. Germline CDR1 is SNHLY and CDR2 is FYNNEI. CDR3 coding DNA: TGTGCCAGCAGTGAAAGGGGTGCCGGGATTAGGTCTTTCTTT. Its translation: CASSERGAGIRSFF.

This clonotype occurred many times. V gene TRBV6-2 or TRBV6-3 combines with J gene TRBJ1-1, with 7 bases identical to TRBD1. This CDR3 has 13 amino acids. The germline CDR1 and CDR2 sequences are MNHEY and SVGEGT. Trimming at V came to 4 bases and at J to 11 bases, leaving 10 bases not matched to a gene. CDR3 residues: CASSFSSDRNAFF. CDR3 in DNA: TGTGCCAGCAGTTTCAGCTCGGACAGGAATGCTTTCTTT.

This clonotype has a count of ten or more. The chain uses TRBV7-9 and TRBJ1-1; 8 bases are shared with TRBD1. The CDR3 extends over 14 amino acids. Germline V CDR1 and CDR2: SEHNR, FQNEAQ (reference sequence). V lost 4 bases and J lost 7; bases outside the gene matches: 8. This CDR3 is CASSSAQGAREAFF. For the CDR3, the DNA is TGTGCCAGCAGCTCAGCTCAGGGGGCTCGTGAAGCTTTCTTT.

Note on this clonotype: A read error may account for a junction end that differs from germline. The V gene is TRBV6-1, the J gene TRBJ1-2; D gene uncertain. This CDR3 is built from 14 residues. CDR1 is MNHNS, CDR2 SASEGT, per germline. CDR3 residues: CASSRVSLLNGYIF. CDR3 sequence (DNA): TGTGCCAGCAGTAGGGTCAGCCTCCTAAATGGCTACATCTTC.

The table lists this clonotype with many counts. The chain is built from TRBV6-4 and TRBJ2-7; 7 bases map to TRBD2. Germline CDR1 is MRHNA and CDR2 is SNTAGT. Trimming took 6 bases from V and 0 from J; bases not matched to a gene: 20. This CDR3 spans 19 amino acids. The CDR3 nucleotides read TGTGCCAGCAGCCATCCAAACCGATATACTAGCGTCAGCTCCTACGAGCAGTACTTC. Translated, it gives CASSHPNRYTSVSSYEQYF.

The V call is TRBV20-1, the J call TRBJ2-2, with D unresolved. CDR1 and CDR2 (germline): DFQATT, SNEGSKA (reference sequence). This CDR3 contains 14 residues. V dropped 3 bases and J dropped 0 bases, with 8 bases sitting between them. The CDR3 bases are TGCAGTGCTAGGGTTGCGGCGAACACCGGGGAGCTGTTTTTT. It encodes CSARVAANTGELFF.

The chain couples TRBV20-1 to TRBJ2-5; D remains ambiguous. CDR1 and CDR2 from the germline V gene are DFQATT and SNEGSKA (reference sequence). The V end was cut by 3 bases, the J end by 4 bases, with 15 bases between. The CDR3 length is 14 residues. For the CDR3, the DNA is TGCAGTGCTAGTCACACCGGCTCCAGAGAGACCCAGTACTTC. Amino acids: CSASHTGSRETQYF.

The table lists this clonotype with many counts. The chain has TRBV20-1 and TRBJ2-7; a weak D match, TRBD1 (6 bases). In germline, CDR1 is DFQATT, CDR2 SNEGSKA (reference sequence). V dropped 3 bases and J dropped 0 bases, with 15 bases sitting between them. CDR3 length: 15 residues. CDR3 sequence (DNA): TGCAGTGCTAGCGTCAGGGGCGGCAGCTCCTACGAGCAGTACTTC. It specifies CSASVRGGSSYEQYF.

This clonotype was seen at least ten times. The chain combines TRBV15 with TRBJ2-5; D not resolved. V was cut by 2 bases and J by 4 bases, with 14 bases left in between. The CDR3 has 15 amino acids. The V gene's germline CDR1 is LNHNV and CDR2 YYDKDF (reference sequence). CDR3 region: CATSRRVNDGETQYF. The CDR3 DNA reads TGTGCCACCAGCAGAAGGGTGAATGATGGAGAGACCCAGTACTTC.

There are many counts of this clonotype. The J gene is TRBJ2-5, the V gene TRBV29-1; D is undetermined. The CDR3 runs 12 residues. The germline V gene encodes CDR1 SQVTM and CDR2 ANQGSEA. Between the trimmed V and J ends, which lost 7 bases and 1 base, there was a span of 10 bases. Here the CDR3 reads CSGRRSQETQYF. CDR3 in DNA: TGCAGCGGAAGGCGGAGCCAAGAGACCCAGTACTTC.

This clonotype was counted at least ten times. The chain uses TRBV15 and TRBJ1-1; the D is unclear. Germline CDR1 LNHNV, CDR2 YYDKDF (reference sequence). The CDR3 sequence is 14 residues long. The V end lost 8 bases, the J end lost 1 base, and 14 bases lay between the germline ends. CDR3 bases: TGTGCCACCTTAGGAGGAATGGCGAACACTGAAGCTTTCTTT. This encodes CATLGGMANTEAFF. Using reference TRBV15 and TRBJ1-1 for the parts outside the CDR3, the full variable domain is DAMVIQNPRYQVTQFGKPVTLSCSQTLNHNVMYWYQQKSSQAPKLLFHYYDKDFNNEADTPDNFQSRRPNTSFCFLDIRSPGLGDTAMYLCATLGGMANTEAFFGQGTRLTVV.

This clonotype was recorded many times. This chain connects TRBV6-5 to TRBJ2-5; 8 nucleotides match TRBD1. The CDR3 spans 13 residues. The J segment lost 8 bases and the V segment lost 4 bases, leaving 6 bases of the junction unmatched. Germline loops: CDR1 MNHEY, CDR2 SVGAGI. DNA for the CDR3: TGTGCCAGCAGTTTTGGACAGGGCCAAACCCAGTACTTC. Translation: CASSFGQGQTQYF.

At least ten counts were recorded for this clonotype. The chain joins TRBV4-3 to TRBJ2-7; D remains ambiguous. V was shortened by 2 bases and J by 7 bases, with 21 bases between the two germline ends. In germline, CDR1 is LGHNA, CDR2 YSLEER. The CDR3 has 16 amino acids. CDR3 region: CASSQSNGQQNGEQYF. In DNA, the CDR3 is TGCGCCAGCAGCCAAAGTAACGGGCAGCAGAATGGAGAGCAGTACTTC.

This clonotype was seen at least ten times. The gene calls are TRBV6-5 and TRBJ2-7; no firm D call. Germline V gene lookup returns CDR1 MNHEY and CDR2 SVGAGI. Trimming pared 2 bases from V and 0 bases from J, leaving 5 bases between. This CDR3 contains 13 residues. CDR3: CASSYGGSYEQYF. CDR3 DNA sequence: TGTGCCAGCAGTTACGGTGGCTCCTACGAGCAGTACTTC.

There are many counts of this clonotype. V usage is TRBV30 and J usage is TRBJ1-3; D unclear. This CDR3 comprises 15 residues. Germline CDR1 and CDR2: GTSNPN and SVGIG (reference sequence). The V end was cut by 0 bases, the J end by 0 bases, with 9 bases between. The CDR3 sequence: CAWSVGLHSGNTIYF. CDR3 DNA sequence: TGTGCCTGGAGTGTAGGCCTACACTCTGGAAACACCATATATTTT. Combining the CDR3 with reference TRBV30 and TRBJ1-3 gives the whole variable domain SQTIHQWPATLVQPVGSPLSLECTVEGTSNPNLYWYRQAAGRGLQLLFYSVGIGQISSEVPQNLSASRPQDRQFILSSKKLLLSDSGFYLCAWSVGLHSGNTIYFGEGSWLTVV.

This clonotype was detected ten times or more. The gene calls are TRBV6-1 and TRBJ2-2; D might be TRBD2 (5 bases). V was pared by 2 bases and J by 3 bases, with 13 bases between. This CDR3 is built from 16 residues. Germline CDR1 and CDR2: MNHNS and SASEGT. The CDR3 reads CASSEFSSEHTGELFF. CDR3 sequence (DNA): TGTGCCAGCAGTGAATTTAGTAGCGAACACACCGGGGAGCTGTTTTTT.

This clonotype was recorded many times. The J gene is TRBJ1-1, the V gene TRBV14; D is ambiguous. Germline V CDR1 and CDR2: SGHDN, FVKESK. The CDR3 loop spans 13 amino acids. Trimming took off 1 base at V and 10 bases at J, with 13 bases between the two ends. The CDR3 spells CASSQGADGSAFF. The CDR3 nucleotides are TGTGCCAGCAGCCAAGGGGCGGACGGTTCAGCTTTCTTT.

This clonotype showed up many times. This sequence joins TRBV29-1 and TRBJ1-2; 10 bases are a match to TRBD1. CDR1 is SQVTM, CDR2 ANQGSEA, per germline. Germline trimming cut 6 bases from V and 7 bases from J; bases unmatched to any gene: 8. This CDR3 is 13 amino acids long. CDR3 DNA: TGCAGCGTGACGGGACAGGGGAGGATTGGCTACACCTTC. It encodes CSVTGQGRIGYTF.

This clonotype occurred many times. This chain links TRBV3-1 with TRBJ2-5, with 9 positions matching TRBD1. CDR1 and CDR2 (germline): LGHDT, YNNKEL (reference sequence). The CDR3 contains 16 residues. With V trimmed by 4 bases and J by 5 bases, 11 bases remained unmatched. The CDR3 nucleotides are TGTGCCAGCAGCCTACCGGGACAGGGCGGTGGTGAGACCCAGTACTTC. As protein: CASSLPGQGGGETQYF.

This clonotype came up many times. V is TRBV19 and J is TRBJ1-2; no firm D call. Trimming stripped 7 bases from V and 3 bases from J, with 12 bases between. The germline CDR1 and CDR2 sequences are LNHDA and SQIVND (reference sequence). The CDR3 totals 13 residues. The CDR3 region is CASTLRGHYGYTF. DNA for the CDR3: TGTGCCAGTACCCTGAGAGGGCACTATGGCTACACCTTC.

The V call is TRBV28, the J call TRBJ2-5; D might be TRBD2 (5 bases). Trimming cost V 6 bases and J 2 bases, with 16 bases left between them. The CDR3 sequence is 15 residues long. Germline CDR1 reads MDHEN; CDR2 reads SYDVKM. The CDR3 DNA is TGTGCCAGCAGCCGATCAAAGACTAAGCAAGAGACCCAGTACTTC. Amino acids: CASSRSKTKQETQYF.

This clonotype appeared many times. The CDR3 loop reads CASSADRILYEQYF. Written as DNA, the CDR3 is TGTGCCAGCAGCGCGGACAGAATCCTCTACGAGCAGTACTTC. This chain connects TRBV7-9 to TRBJ2-7; maybe TRBD1 (6 bases). V lost 5 bases to trimming and J lost 3 bases, with 14 bases between them. The germline gives CDR1 SEHNR, CDR2 FQNEAQ (reference sequence). This CDR3 has 14 residues.

The sample holds many counts of this clonotype. The chain recombines TRBV7-2 with TRBJ2-7, with D perhaps matching TRBD2 (6 bases). Germline lookup yields CDR1 SGHTA and CDR2 FQGNSA. V lost 0 bases to trimming and J lost 5 bases, with 11 bases between them. This CDR3 spans 14 amino acids. CDR3 coding DNA: TGTGCCAGCAGCTTAGCGGGGGGAATGAACGAGCAGTACTTC. Amino acid sequence: CASSLAGGMNEQYF.

This clonotype was seen many times. V gene TRBV12-3 or TRBV12-4 combines with J gene TRBJ2-2; D perhaps matches TRBD2 (6 bases). Deletions cut 3 bases from V and 4 bases from J, with 9 bases between. The CDR3 spans 14 residues. CDR3 amino acids: CASSFSSGTGELFF. The CDR3 DNA follows: TGTGCCAGCAGTTTCAGTAGCGGCACCGGGGAGCTGTTTTTT.